These 15 T cell receptor beta chains were all obtained from the same sample, sequenced in a study of human T cells and chemical hapten exposure. Time point described: patch test 3, about 24 weeks after DPC sensitization. The treatment denotes: therapeutic diphenylcyclopropenone sensitization with weekly scalp DPC. TCRdb re-derived calls from the RACE reads in MiXCR, one entry per CDR3 protein. In the table there are around 200,000 distinct CDR3 sequences, 24% of which are singletons. This material consisted of whole blood, taken in connection with sensitization to the hapten diphenylcyclopropenone (DPC). The receptors come from a woman aged 40 to 50 with alopecia areata. Some clones in this sample may be carry-over from other donors' samples.

The sample holds a few counts of this clonotype. The chain has TRBV29-1 and TRBJ1-1; no firm D call. V lost 4 bases, J lost 0 bases, and 9 bases lay in between. Germline assignment: CDR1 SQVTM and CDR2 ANQGSEA. CDR3 length: 13 amino acids. CDR3 nucleotide sequence: TGCAGCGTTGCTGGACGGTTGAACACTGAAGCTTTCTTT. It yields the protein CSVAGRLNTEAFF. Combining the CDR3 with reference TRBV29-1 and TRBJ1-1 gives the whole variable domain SAVISQKPSRDICQRGTSLTIQCQVDSQVTMMFWYRQQPGQSLTLIATANQGSEATYESGFVIDKFPISRPNLTFSTLTVSNMSPEDSSIYLCSVAGRLNTEAFFGQGTRLTVV.

This clonotype was picked up a small number of times. The V and J genes are TRBV6-5 and TRBJ1-3; TRBD1 might be the D (6 bases). In germline, CDR1 is MNHEY, CDR2 SVGAGI. The CDR3 loop spans 17 amino acids. V lost 0 bases to trimming and J lost 2 bases, with 14 bases between them. For the CDR3, the DNA is TGTGCCAGCAGTTACTCCTTACAGGGTACGCCTGGAAACACCATATATTTT. Residues: CASSYSLQGTPGNTIYF.

To note about this clonotype: Being one base from a much bigger clone, this may be a read error. This chain connects TRBV12-2 to TRBJ1-1; TRBD1 was called by the table and not checked on the DNA. TRBV12-2 constitutes a pseudogene. The CDR3 sequence is 15 residues long. CDR3 in DNA: TGTGCAAGTCGCCCCTTCGGGACGTTGAACACTGAAGCTTACTTT. Translating it yields CASRPFGTLNTEAYF.

There are a few counts of this clonotype. The J gene is TRBJ1-5, the V gene TRBV19, with D tentatively TRBD1 (5 bases). The CDR3 is made up of 17 amino acids. V dropped 0 bases and J dropped 5 bases, with 17 bases sitting between them. Per germline, CDR1 LNHDA and CDR2 SQIVND (reference sequence). The CDR3, as DNA: TGTGCCAGTAGTATAGAAGTCAGGACACTTGATTATCAGCCCCAGCATTTT. This sequence encodes CASSIEVRTLDYQPQHF.

The rearrangement links TRBV20-1 to TRBJ1-3; D may be TRBD1 (5 bases). This CDR3 region has 13 residues. Trimming pared 3 bases from V and 2 bases from J, leaving 8 bases between. The V gene's germline CDR1 is DFQATT and CDR2 SNEGSKA (reference sequence). As DNA, the CDR3 is TGCAGTGCTAGCAGACAGACTGGAAACACCATATATTTT. Amino acids: CSASRQTGNTIYF.

V is TRBV25-1 and J is TRBJ2-1; D remains ambiguous. Trimming shortened V by 6 bases and J by 9 bases, and 9 bases separated the two germline ends. The CDR3 consists of 11 residues. Germline V gene sequence: CDR1 MGHDK, CDR2 SYGVNS. CDR3 bases: TGTGCCAGCAGCGCTATGACTGAGCAGTTCTTC. Amino acids: CASSAMTEQFF. The variable domain in full, completed from reference TRBV25-1 and TRBJ2-1, reads EADIYQTPRYLVIGTGKKITLECSQTMGHDKMYWYQQDPGMELHLIHYSYGVNSTEKGDLSSESTVSRIRTEHFPLTLESARPSHTSQYLCASSAMTEQFFGPGTRLTVL.

This chain connects TRBV28 to TRBJ2-7; TRBD2 agrees at 8 bases. V lost 7 bases and J lost 0; bases outside the gene matches: 8. This CDR3 has 15 residues. Germline V gene sequence: CDR1 MDHEN, CDR2 SYDVKM. CDR3: CASNPGGAASYEQYF. As DNA, the CDR3 is TGTGCCAGCAACCCCGGGGGGGCGGCCTCCTACGAGCAGTACTTC.

The V gene is TRBV7-9, the J gene TRBJ1-1; tentatively, D is TRBD1 (6 bases). Germline V CDR1 and CDR2: SEHNR, FQNEAQ (reference sequence). V lost 5 bases and J lost 3, with 16 bases in between. There are 15 residues in the CDR3. The CDR3 region has the DNA TGTGCCAGCAGCGATGGACAGCGGACCTACACTGAAGCTTTCTTT. Amino acids: CASSDGQRTYTEAFF.

The chain joins TRBV20-1 to TRBJ2-1, with 8 bases fitting TRBD1. Trimming removed 3 bases from V and 4 bases from J; junction bases left unmatched: 8. In germline, CDR1 is DFQATT, CDR2 SNEGSKA (reference sequence). There are 15 residues in the CDR3. This CDR3 is CSASPMQGAYNEQFF. The CDR3 coding sequence is TGCAGTGCTAGTCCGATGCAGGGGGCTTACAATGAGCAGTTCTTC.

The V and J genes are TRBV11-1 and TRBJ2-7; 10 bases fit TRBD2. The CDR3 loop spans 16 amino acids. V was pared by 2 bases and J by 3 bases, with 7 bases of the junction left unmatched. CDR1 is SGHAT and CDR2 is FQDESV in the germline V gene (reference sequence). This CDR3 reads CASSLSSGTSDYEQYF. CDR3 DNA: TGTGCCAGCAGCTTATCGTCCGGGACTAGCGACTACGAGCAGTACTTC.

This clonotype was counted a few times. The chain is built from TRBV20-1 and TRBJ1-2; D is uncertain. CDR1 and CDR2 from the germline V gene are DFQATT and SNEGSKA (reference sequence). V was clipped by 0 bases and J by 1 base, with 12 bases between them. This CDR3 region has 15 residues. This CDR3 reads CSARDLAVFNYGYTF. CDR3 sequence (DNA): TGCAGTGCTAGAGATTTAGCTGTATTTAACTATGGCTACACCTTC.

This chain connects TRBV4-1 to TRBJ2-5; D gene uncertain. The V end lost 0 bases, the J end lost 1 base, and 9 bases lay between the germline ends. CDR3 length: 15 amino acids. Germline V gene sequence: CDR1 MGHRA, CDR2 YSYEKL. Here the CDR3 DNA reads TGCGCCAGCAGCCAAGATTACGGCGGCCAAGAGACCCAGTACTTC. Its translation: CASSQDYGGQETQYF.

The chain couples TRBV6-5 to TRBJ2-7; no clear D. CDR1 MNHEY and CDR2 SVGAGI come from the germline V gene. The V gene lost 0 bases and the J gene lost 4 bases, with 7 bases spanning the gap. The CDR3 has 13 amino acids. The CDR3, as DNA: TGTGCCAGCAGTTACTCGACTGATTACGAGCAGTACTTC. This codes for CASSYSTDYEQYF.

V gene TRBV4-2 combines with J gene TRBJ2-7, with 9 bases aligning to TRBD2. Unmatched junction bases numbered 5, after V lost 0 bases and J lost 2 bases. The germline V gene has CDR1 LGHNA and CDR2 YNFKEQ. This CDR3 spans 16 amino acids. The CDR3 region is CASSQDSLAGPYEQYF. CDR3 nucleotides: TGTGCCAGCAGCCAAGATAGCCTAGCGGGACCCTACGAGCAGTACTTC.

Only a few counts were recorded for this clonotype. The V and J genes are TRBV11-1 and TRBJ1-1; D possibly corresponds to TRBD1 (5 bases). Between the trimmed V and J ends, which lost 5 bases and 1 base, there was a span of 11 bases. Per germline, CDR1 SGHAT and CDR2 FQDESV (reference sequence). The CDR3 totals 14 residues. CDR3 DNA: TGTGCCAGCAGCCGAGATGACAGGAACACTGAAGCTTTCTTT. Translation: CASSRDDRNTEAFF. Using reference TRBV11-1 and TRBJ1-1 for the parts outside the CDR3, the full variable domain is EAEVAQSPRYKITEKSQAVAFWCDPISGHATLYWYRQILGQGPELLVQFQDESVVDDSQLPKDRFSAERLKGVDSTLKIQPAELGDSAMYLCASSRDDRNTEAFFGQGTRLTVV.